Included here is one TCR beta chain sequence, with context. Its antigen is unknown. This entry comes from a study of shared clonotypes between healthy human individuals. Study findings and constraints: Clonotypes shared by all four donors outscored non-shared clonotypes in generation probability. Among donors, sharing of clonotypes was expected to be affected by sequencing depth.

Terminally differentiated effector memory CD45RA+ cells were excluded from the naive CD8 cells, which were CD45RO-negative and positively selected for CCR7. Donors included only healthy HIV-negative adults lacking recent acute infections or vaccinations. Clones were read by immunoSEQ multiplex PCR, and TCRdb kept only the in-frame ones, dropping some. Among some 2.1 million clones, around 93% were seen once, and the ten largest hold less than 2%. The CDR3 has 15 amino acids. Deletions cut 2 bases from V and 0 bases from J, with 9 bases between. Germline V gives CDR1 WSHSY, CDR2 SAAADI. This receptor was identified in a man between 18 and 29 years old in good health. Some clones in this sample may be carry-over from other donors' samples. Sequencing was carried out using naive CD8+ T cells from PBMCs. The chain employs TRBV10-2 and TRBJ2-3, with unresolved D. In DNA, the CDR3 is TGCGCCAGCAGTGAGCACAGTCCTAGCACAGATACGCAGTATTTT. Amino acid sequence: CASSEHSPSTDTQYF.